The entry below describes one T cell receptor (beta chain). V was clipped by 5 bases and J by 2 bases, with 12 bases between them. CDR1 and CDR2 from the germline V gene are SEHNR and FQNEAQ (reference sequence). The CDR3 spans 14 residues. The data originate from a study of blood T cell repertoires in COVID-19. Study background: The United States, Italy and Spain supplied acute and convalescent COVID-19 samples.

Method: immunoSEQ multiplex PCR; TCRdb's copy keeps in-frame clones and lacks some. The repertoire holds some 180,000 clones, with 84% as singletons. The sequence was obtained from a man aged 70 or older with active or convalescent COVID-19. The sequencing sample was made of peripheral blood. V and J are TRBV7-9 and TRBJ1-2; a weak D match, TRBD1 (6 bases). The CDR3 nucleotides read TGTGCCAGCAGCCTTCGACAGGAAAACTATGGCTACACCTTC. This gives the protein CASSLRQENYGYTF.